The 10 T cell receptor beta chains below were found in one sample sequenced in a study of immune cell composition in non-small cell lung cancer. Generated by immunoSEQ multiplex PCR, the TCRdb table keeps only in-frame clones and is missing some. The sample has roughly 3,000 clones, about 83% seen once; the top ten hold 8% to 8.5%. The sequenced sample consisted of lung tumor tissue. Receptors were obtained from a human donor with non-small cell lung cancer.

The V and J genes are TRBV11-2 and TRBJ1-2; 9 nucleotides align to TRBD1. The CDR3 has 17 residues. CDR1 SGHAT and CDR2 FQNNGV come from the germline V gene. V trimming: 5 bases; J trimming: 4 bases; junction bases outside the gene matches: 14. The CDR3 coding sequence is TGTGCCAGCAGCCGACCTACAGGGGGCGCGGGGTCCTATGGCTACACCTTC. Amino acid sequence: CASSRPTGGAGSYGYTF.

V and J are TRBV30 and TRBJ2-3, with D maybe TRBD2 (5 bases). V dropped 0 bases and J dropped 2 bases, with 9 bases sitting between them. Germline-derived CDR1 and CDR2 are GTSNPN and SVGIG (reference sequence). CDR3 size: 14 residues. DNA of the CDR3: TGTGCCTGGAGTGTACCCGACTACACAGATACGCAGTATTTT. This translates into CAWSVPDYTDTQYF.

V gene TRBV2 combines with J gene TRBJ1-2; 7 bases agree with TRBD1. The CDR3 is made up of 14 amino acids. V was clipped by 6 bases and J by 5 bases; unmatched bases: 9. Germline CDR1 SNHLY, CDR2 FYNNEI. The CDR3 DNA reads as TGTGCCAGCAGGGCCTCCGGGACAGCATATGGCTACACCTTC. Translated: CASRASGTAYGYTF.

The chain couples TRBV19 to TRBJ2-5; the match to TRBD2 covers 11 bases. The J call could be wrong; TRBJ2-7 is a better fit for the DNA end. CDR1 and CDR2 from the germline V gene are LNHDA and SQIVND (reference sequence). This CDR3 has 17 amino acids. CDR3 coding DNA: TGTGCCAGTACCTCCCGACTAACTAGCGGGGGAGTGGTCGAGCAGTACTTC. Its translation is CASTSRLTSGGVVEQYF.

In the case of this clone: One junction end disagrees with the germline gene, perhaps due to a read error. The chain couples TRBV7-7 to TRBJ2-1, with TRBD2 as a possible D gene (5 bases). CDR1 and CDR2 (germline): SSHAT, FNYEAQ (reference sequence). CDR3 length equals 16 residues. The CDR3 region has the DNA TGTGCTAGCAGTCATATCACGGACTTGACCTACAATGAGCAGTTCTTC. It is translated as CASSHITDLTYNEQFF.

DNA for the CDR3: TGTGCCTGGAGGACAACAGGGGAGAAGCTAGCTTTTAGCTCCTACGAGCAGTACGTC. Protein product: CAWRTTGEKLAFSSYEQYV. The rearrangement joins TRBV30 to TRBJ2-7, with 7 nucleotides matching TRBD1. Germline trimming cut 3 bases from V and 0 bases from J; bases unmatched to any gene: 20. Germline CDR1 and CDR2: GTSNPN and SVGIG (reference sequence). The CDR3 consists of 19 residues.

V and J are TRBV5-4 and TRBJ2-7; 8 nucleotides line up with TRBD1. Germline V gene lookup returns CDR1 SGHNT and CDR2 YYREEE (reference sequence). J gave up 4 bases and V 2 bases, and 5 bases lay outside the gene matches. The CDR3 runs 14 residues. The CDR3 protein is CASSFGTGVYEQYF. For the CDR3, the DNA is TGTGCCAGCAGCTTCGGGACAGGAGTTTACGAGCAGTACTTC.

V gene TRBV27 combines with J gene TRBJ1-2; a weak D match, TRBD1 (5 bases). The CDR3 has 13 amino acids. Germline loops: CDR1 MNHEY, CDR2 SMNVEV (reference sequence). V was trimmed by 6 bases and J by 7 bases, leaving 15 bases between them. CDR3 sequence reads: CASSPVGVPGYTF. The CDR3 nucleotides read TGTGCCAGCAGCCCGGTAGGGGTTCCTGGCTACACCTTC.

This clone occurred once. The chain has TRBV7-2 and TRBJ2-6; TRBD2 matches 7 bases. J lost 0 bases, V lost 4 bases, and 6 bases had no gene match. Germline V lookup: CDR1 SGHTA, CDR2 FQGNSA. The CDR3 length is 17 residues. CDR3 DNA: TGTGCCAGCAGCTCGCGGGGGTCCTACTCTGGGGCCAACGTCCTGACTTTC. Its translation: CASSSRGSYSGANVLTF.

This rearrangement joins TRBV2 to TRBJ2-7, with TRBD1 identical over 7 bases. The CDR3 is 14 residues long. Germline CDR1 SNHLY, CDR2 FYNNEI. The V segment lost 6 bases and the J segment 9 bases; nucleotides outside the gene matches: 14. CDR3 DNA sequence: TGTGCCAGCAGAGACAGGGTGCCCGACGGAGGGCAGTACTTC. The encoded protein is CASRDRVPDGGQYF. The full variable domain, completed using reference TRBV2 and TRBJ2-7, is EPEVTQTPSHQVTQMGQEVILRCVPISNHLYFYWYRQILGQKVEFLVSFYNNEISEKSEIFDDQFSVERPDGSNFTLKIRSTKLEDSAMYFCASRDRVPDGGQYFGPGTRLTVT.